What follows are 26 T cell receptor beta chains derived from one specimen sequenced in a study of Graves' ophthalmopathy and Graves' hyperthyroidism. Scientists amplified the TCR beta CDR3 regions from RNA transcripts. First-round RT-PCR relied on HTBI primers, and a second-round multiplex PCR came next. TCRdb re-called the multiplex PCR reads through MiXCR, storing one row per CDR3 protein. The sample holds 350,000 to 450,000 distinct CDR3 sequences, around 17% seen once. The material sequenced was peripheral blood. Receptors were obtained from a woman aged 18-35 years with Graves' ophthalmopathy.

There are many counts of this clonotype. The CDR3 spells CAWILPGGGLNTEAFF. For the CDR3, the DNA is TGTGCCTGGATCCTCCCGGGAGGGGGATTGAACACTGAAGCTTTCTTT. J is TRBJ1-1 and V is TRBV30; D may be TRBD1 (6 bases). Germline V gives CDR1 GTSNPN, CDR2 SVGIG (reference sequence). Trimming took 4 bases from V and 0 from J, leaving 18 bases between them. This CDR3 is built from 16 residues.

V gene TRBV12-3 or TRBV12-4 combines with J gene TRBJ2-5; possibly TRBD2 for D (5 bases). Trimming removed 7 bases from V and 4 bases from J, with 25 bases in between. The CDR3 has 17 residues. CDR3 sequence reads: CASTPDPPEPSGETQYF. DNA for the CDR3: TGTGCCAGCACCCCGGACCCACCGGAACCAAGCGGAGAGACCCAGTACTTC.

This clonotype came up many times. V gene TRBV19 combines with J gene TRBJ2-7; unclear D gene. From germline, CDR1 is LNHDA and CDR2 SQIVND (reference sequence). The CDR3 sequence is 14 residues long. With 5 bases removed from V and 1 base from J, the gap between germline ends came to 12 bases. CDR3 sequence: CASSLGFASYEQYF. The CDR3 coding sequence is TGTGCCAGTAGTCTAGGTTTTGCATCCTACGAGCAGTACTTC.

The V call is TRBV6-1, the J call TRBJ2-7, with a tentative D call TRBD2 (5 bases). Germline lookup yields CDR1 MNHNS and CDR2 SASEGT. V was pared by 7 bases and J by 6 bases, with 16 bases between. The CDR3 is made up of 13 amino acids. CDR3 sequence: CASKRVPTSEQYF. CDR3 in DNA: TGTGCCAGCAAGAGGGTCCCCACCAGCGAGCAGTACTTC.

In this sample, this clonotype turned up many times. V gene TRBV19 combines with J gene TRBJ2-3; TRBD2 is a possible D gene (5 bases). The CDR3 contains 13 residues. The germline CDR1 and CDR2 sequences are LNHDA and SQIVND (reference sequence). The V end was cut by 3 bases, the J end by 5 bases, with 9 bases between. As DNA, the CDR3 is TGTGCCAGTAGTATCCTCCGGGGAGATACGCAGTATTTT. It codes for CASSILRGDTQYF.

This clonotype was observed many times. The chain has TRBV7-9 and TRBJ1-1; D is possibly TRBD1 (5 bases). This CDR3 region has 18 residues. The V end lost 3 bases, the J end lost 0 bases, and 20 bases lay between the germline ends. The germline gives CDR1 SEHNR, CDR2 FQNEAQ (reference sequence). The DNA of the CDR3 is TGTGCCAGCAGCTTGTATTCAGGGCCCGCCAAACTGAACACTGAAGCTTTCTTT. This codes for CASSLYSGPAKLNTEAFF.

The sample holds many counts of this clonotype. J is TRBJ2-4 and V is TRBV24-1; possible D gene TRBD1, 7 bases. The CDR3 covers 16 residues. The V gene's germline CDR1 is KGHDR and CDR2 SFDVKD. Trimming pared 5 bases from V and 0 bases from J, leaving 13 bases between. The CDR3 loop is CATSVRGEIAKNIQYF. As DNA, the CDR3 is TGTGCCACCAGTGTCAGGGGGGAAATAGCCAAAAACATTCAGTACTTC.

The table lists this clonotype with a few counts. This chain connects TRBV7-2 to TRBJ2-7, with 7 positions matching TRBD1. This CDR3 has 15 amino acids. V shed 6 bases, J shed 4 bases, and the junction held 12 bases outside the gene matches. Germline loops: CDR1 SGHTA, CDR2 FQGNSA. CDR3 sequence reads: CASSRYRDSQYEQYF. The CDR3 DNA reads as TGTGCCAGCAGTCGATACCGGGACAGTCAATACGAGCAGTACTTC.

This clonotype appeared many times. The V call is TRBV7-3, the J call TRBJ2-7; 11 bases are a match to TRBD2. Germline assignment: CDR1 SGHTA and CDR2 FQGTGA. The CDR3 contains 17 residues. J lost 6 bases, V lost 2 bases, and 12 bases had no gene match. DNA of the CDR3: TGTGCCAGCAGCTTACGGGCAACTAGCGGGAGTGTACGCGAGCAGTACTTC. This codes for CASSLRATSGSVREQYF.

This clonotype was counted a few times. The chain employs TRBV12-3 or TRBV12-4 and TRBJ1-2; D call uncertain. This CDR3 spans 12 amino acids. V dropped 5 bases and J dropped 4 bases, with 8 bases sitting between them. The chain's CDR3 is CASSPRTYGYTF. Written as DNA, the CDR3 is TGTGCCAGCAGTCCCCGGACCTATGGCTACACCTTC.

In this sample, this clonotype turned up a few times. This chain joins TRBV27 and TRBJ2-5; tentatively, D is TRBD2 (5 bases). Trimming removed 2 bases at V and 5 bases at J, with 18 bases between. The CDR3 contains 16 residues. Germline V CDR1 and CDR2: MNHEY, SMNVEV (reference sequence). This chain's CDR3 is CASSLLGGREGETQYF. The CDR3 region has the DNA TGTGCCAGCAGTTTACTTGGTGGCCGGGAAGGTGAGACCCAGTACTTC.

The count of this clonotype is one. This chain links TRBV6-1 with TRBJ2-5; tentative D call: TRBD2 (6 bases). The V and J ends lost 8 bases and 5 bases respectively, with 21 bases between them. The CDR3 has 15 residues. Looked up from germline, CDR1 is MNHNS and CDR2 is SASEGT. The CDR3: CASRPGVRPGETQYF. CDR3 nucleotides: TGTGCCAGCCGGCCGGGGGTGCGCCCTGGGGAGACCCAGTACTTC.

This sequence joins TRBV24-1 and TRBJ1-6, with TRBD1 matching over 8 bases. V lost 1 base to trimming and J lost 14 bases; unmatched junction nucleotides: 15. The CDR3 is 17 residues long. Per the germline V gene, CDR1 is KGHDR and CDR2 is SFDVKD. The CDR3 coding sequence is TGTGCCACCAGTGATTTACAACCGGGACAGGTGGTCGAGGCCCTCCACTTT. Translating it yields CATSDLQPGQVVEALHF.

This clonotype appeared many times. The chain recombines TRBV20-1 with TRBJ2-7; D remains ambiguous. Trimming shortened V by 0 bases and J by 3 bases, and 6 bases separated the two germline ends. Germline loops: CDR1 DFQATT, CDR2 SNEGSKA (reference sequence). This CDR3 spans 12 amino acids. In nucleotides, the CDR3 is TGCAGTGCTAGAGAGGCCAGCTACGAGCAGTACTTC. Its translation is CSAREASYEQYF.

This clonotype was observed at least ten times. The V gene is TRBV12-3 or TRBV12-4, the J gene TRBJ1-5; D call uncertain. Trimming shortened V by 2 bases and J by 1 base, and 6 bases separated the two germline ends. The CDR3 sequence is 14 residues long. The CDR3 reads CASSLSGSNQPQHF. The CDR3 bases are TGTGCCAGCAGTTTATCTGGGAGCAATCAGCCCCAGCATTTT.

This clonotype was observed many times. V and J are TRBV12-3 or TRBV12-4 and TRBJ1-1, with D perhaps matching TRBD1 (6 bases). Between the trimmed V and J ends, which lost 6 bases and 4 bases, there was a span of 24 bases. CDR3 size: 17 residues. CDR3 bases: TGTGCCAGCAGGCGCTACAGGGAGCTCCCGCGGAGCACTGAAGCTTTCTTT. Amino acid sequence: CASRRYRELPRSTEAFF.

V gene TRBV28 combines with J gene TRBJ1-1, with D maybe TRBD1 (6 bases). From germline, CDR1 is MDHEN and CDR2 SYDVKM. The V and J ends lost 6 bases and 2 bases respectively, with 13 bases between them. The CDR3 extends over 14 amino acids. The CDR3 region is CASRSDSLNTEAFF. The CDR3 bases are TGTGCCAGCAGGTCGGACAGTCTTAACACTGAAGCTTTCTTT.

The V and J genes are TRBV10-3 and TRBJ2-2; 7 bases map to TRBD1. Trimming cost V 4 bases and J 2 bases; bases outside gene matches: 7. CDR1 and CDR2 from the germline V gene are ENHRY and SYGVKD. This CDR3 has 16 amino acids. In DNA form, the CDR3 reads TGTGCCATCAGTGCCGACAGGGCCCCAAACACCGGGGAGCTGTTTTTT. Residues: CAISADRAPNTGELFF.

At least ten counts were recorded for this clonotype. J is TRBJ2-7 and V is TRBV19; the D is unclear. Trimming took off 1 base at V and 0 bases at J, with 7 bases between the two ends. The V gene's germline CDR1 is LNHDA and CDR2 SQIVND (reference sequence). The CDR3 is made up of 14 amino acids. The CDR3 here is CASSIGGPSYEQYF. The DNA for the CDR3 is TGTGCCAGTAGTATAGGAGGTCCCTCCTACGAGCAGTACTTC.

This clonotype has a count of ten or more. The CDR3 DNA sequence: TGTGCCAGCAGCTTAAAAGCGGGGGGTACCGAGACCCAGTACTTC. This gives the protein CASSLKAGGTETQYF. The V and J genes are TRBV7-3 and TRBJ2-5, with TRBD2 matching over 9 bases. CDR3 length: 15 residues. V shed 1 base and J 5 bases; nucleotides not matched to a gene: 5. Germline V gene lookup returns CDR1 SGHTA and CDR2 FQGTGA.

This clonotype was detected ten times or more. This chain uses TRBV6-1 with TRBJ1-1, with unresolved D. The CDR3 loop spans 15 amino acids. The germline V gene has CDR1 MNHNS and CDR2 SASEGT. Trimming cost V 0 bases and J 2 bases, with 10 bases left between them. The CDR3 region is CASSEAYWENTEAFF. The CDR3 DNA is TGTGCCAGCAGTGAAGCGTACTGGGAAAACACTGAAGCTTTCTTT.

This clonotype was recorded many times. V and J are TRBV29-1 and TRBJ1-1, with 7 bases aligning to TRBD1. The germline gives CDR1 SQVTM, CDR2 ANQGSEA. With 6 bases clipped from V and 3 bases from J, the junction kept 7 bases outside the gene matches. CDR3 size: 13 residues. CDR3 sequence (DNA): TGCAGCGTGTTGGAGGGGGCCTACACTGAAGCTTTCTTT. This translates into CSVLEGAYTEAFF.

V usage is TRBV12-3 or TRBV12-4 and J usage is TRBJ2-7, with TRBD2 identical over 14 bases. The trim removed 6 bases at V and 6 bases at J, leaving 10 bases unmatched. The CDR3 consists of 16 residues. As DNA, the CDR3 is TGTGCCAGCAGCTTCAGTACGGGACTAGCGGGAGTCGAGCAGTACTTC. This sequence encodes CASSFSTGLAGVEQYF.

This clonotype was recorded at least ten times. This rearrangement joins TRBV25-1 to TRBJ2-7, with 9 bases lining up with TRBD1. With 8 bases clipped from V and 4 bases from J, the junction kept 9 bases outside the gene matches. There are 14 residues in the CDR3. Germline lookup yields CDR1 MGHDK and CDR2 SYGVNS. CDR3 sequence: CASLPRGQGYEQYF. CDR3 nucleotides: TGTGCCAGCTTGCCCCGGGGACAGGGTTACGAGCAGTACTTC.

V usage is TRBV12-3 or TRBV12-4 and J usage is TRBJ1-5; D unresolved. The V and J ends lost 2 bases and 0 bases respectively, with 11 bases between them. The CDR3 length is 16 residues. The CDR3 coding sequence is TGTGCCAGCAGTTTATATCGGGGTTATAGCAATCAGCCCCAGCATTTT. Translation gives CASSLYRGYSNQPQHF.

This clonotype has only a few counts. The CDR3 spells CASSDSMGSEAFF. CDR3 DNA sequence: TGTGCCAGCAGTGACTCCATGGGGAGTGAAGCTTTCTTT. The chain uses TRBV6-4 and TRBJ1-1, with no clear D. The CDR3 length is 13 residues. CDR1 is MRHNA and CDR2 is SNTAGT in the germline V gene. V shed 0 bases and J shed 7 bases, with 9 bases lying between them.